The 28 T cell receptor beta chains listed next were all sequenced from one sample in a study of cytomegalovirus exposure and HLA in healthy donors. The PCR was carried out with 60 Vbeta primers and 13 Jbeta primers. Sequenced by immunoSEQ multiplex PCR; TCRdb stores in-frame clones only, minus some. The sample lists 150,000 to 200,000 clones; 65% to 80% were seen once. Input material: PBMCs. The receptors were sampled from a male donor in good health and CMV-seronegative.

The chain links TRBV5-4 to TRBJ2-1, with 10 bases lining up with TRBD1. V was clipped by 5 bases and J by 5 bases; unmatched bases: 7. The CDR3 is 15 amino acids. Germline loops: CDR1 SGHNT, CDR2 YYREEE (reference sequence). The CDR3 region is CASSSPGTGDNEQFF. DNA of the CDR3: TGTGCCAGCAGTTCACCCGGGACAGGGGACAATGAGCAGTTCTTC.

The V and J genes are TRBV27 and TRBJ1-6; D not resolved. This CDR3 region has 14 residues. V was trimmed by 3 bases and J by 8 bases, leaving 11 bases between them. Germline values: CDR1 MNHEY, CDR2 SMNVEV (reference sequence). The CDR3 sequence is CASSLASSYSPLHF. In DNA, the CDR3 is TGTGCCAGCAGTTTGGCATCCTCTTATTCACCCCTCCACTTT.

This clone was seen only once. V usage is TRBV6-5 and J usage is TRBJ2-5, with TRBD1 identical over 7 bases. TRBJ2-7 matches the DNA end more closely, so the J call is doubtful. The CDR3 loop spans 15 amino acids. The V gene's germline CDR1 is MNHEY and CDR2 SVGAGI. CDR3 region: CASGSGQSFSYEQYF. In DNA, the CDR3 is TGTGCCAGCGGGTCGGGACAGTCGTTTTCCTACGAGCAGTACTTC.

The V gene is TRBV6-4, the J gene TRBJ2-1; 7 nucleotides agree with TRBD1. The CDR3 extends over 14 amino acids. Trimming at V came to 2 bases and at J to 6 bases, leaving 4 bases not matched to a gene. The germline V gene has CDR1 MRHNA and CDR2 SNTAGT. CDR3 in amino acids: CASSDATGSNEQFF. The CDR3 coding sequence is TGTGCCAGCAGTGACGCGACAGGGTCCAATGAGCAGTTCTTC.

The J gene is TRBJ2-1, the V gene TRBV7-2; a weak D match, TRBD2 (6 bases). CDR1 is SGHTA and CDR2 is FQGNSA in the germline V gene. This CDR3 spans 16 amino acids. The germline V and J ends were trimmed by 2 bases and 4 bases, with 15 bases remaining between them. The CDR3 region is CASSLSTGALYNEQFF. CDR3 in DNA: TGTGCCAGCAGCTTATCGACGGGAGCTCTATACAATGAGCAGTTCTTC.

This clone has more than one count but fewer than ten. The V and J genes are TRBV21-1 and TRBJ1-5; the table's TRBD1 call for D was not verified on the DNA. TRBV21-1 is a pseudogene. The CDR3 contains 17 residues. CDR3 DNA sequence: TGTGCCAGCAGTCGGCAAGACAACGCAGGGTGCAGTCAGCCCCAGCATTTT. Translated: CASSRQDNAGCSQPQHF.

The rearrangement uses TRBV6-4 and TRBJ1-4, with D tentatively TRBD1 (6 bases). The germline CDR1 and CDR2 sequences are MRHNA and SNTAGT. The V and J ends lost 7 bases and 7 bases respectively, with 10 bases between them. CDR3 length: 12 residues. The CDR3 coding sequence is TGTGCCAGCAAGCTACAGGGTGAAAAACTGTTTTTT. It yields the protein CASKLQGEKLFF.

The chain links TRBV6-4 to TRBJ2-1, with TRBD1 matching 11 bases. This CDR3 comprises 15 residues. V shed 8 bases, J shed 7 bases, and the junction held 10 bases outside the gene matches. Germline V gene data show CDR1 as MRHNA and CDR2 as SNTAGT. CDR3 DNA sequence: TGTGCCAGCGCCGCCGGGACAGGGGGTGGAAATGAGCAGTTCTTC. It is translated as CASAAGTGGGNEQFF.

The rearrangement uses TRBV7-3 and TRBJ1-1; D is possibly TRBD1 (5 bases). V lost 0 bases and J lost 1, with 9 bases in between. Germline-derived CDR1 and CDR2 are SGHTA and FQGTGA. The CDR3 covers 15 residues. The CDR3 is CASSLTGLGNTEAFF. DNA of the CDR3: TGTGCCAGCAGCTTAACGGGGCTCGGGAACACTGAAGCTTTCTTT. Supplemented by reference TRBV7-3 and TRBJ1-1, the full variable domain reads GAGVSQTPSNKVTEKGKYVELRCDPISGHTALYWYRQSLGQGPEFLIYFQGTGAADDSGLPNDRFFAVRPEGSVSTLKIQRTERGDSAVYLCASSLTGLGNTEAFFGQGTRLTVV.

The V and J genes are TRBV7-9 and TRBJ2-2; 8 positions match TRBD1. The trim removed 5 bases at V and 0 bases at J, leaving 11 bases unmatched. The CDR3 has 18 residues. Germline CDR1 SEHNR, CDR2 FQNEAQ (reference sequence). The DNA for the CDR3 is TGTGCCAGCAGCCGTGTTCATAGGACAGGGCCGAACACCGGGGAGCTGTTTTTT. This translates into CASSRVHRTGPNTGELFF. Full variable domain (missing parts from reference TRBV7-9 and TRBJ2-2): DTGVSQNPRHKITKRGQNVTFRCDPISEHNRLYWYRQTLGQGPEFLTYFQNEAQLEKSRLLSDRFSAERPKGSFSTLEIQRTEQGDSAMYLCASSRVHRTGPNTGELFFGEGSRLTVL.

The V and J genes are TRBV30 and TRBJ1-3; TRBD1 is a possible D gene (5 bases). Looked up from germline, CDR1 is GTSNPN and CDR2 is SVGIG (reference sequence). V was shortened by 2 bases and J by 0 bases, with 5 bases between the two germline ends. The CDR3 runs 13 residues. The CDR3 loop reads CAWSRGSGNTIYF. The CDR3 DNA sequence: TGTGCCTGGAGTAGGGGCTCTGGAAACACCATATATTTT. The full variable domain, its missing parts supplied by reference TRBV30 and TRBJ1-3, is SQTIHQWPATLVQPVGSPLSLECTVEGTSNPNLYWYRQAAGRGLQLLFYSVGIGQISSEVPQNLSASRPQDRQFILSSKKLLLSDSGFYLCAWSRGSGNTIYFGEGSWLTVV.

In this sample, this clone turned up once. The chain carries TRBV7-9 and TRBJ1-2; 9 bases are shared with TRBD1. This CDR3 has 13 amino acids. J gave up 7 bases and V 6 bases, and 6 bases lay outside the gene matches. Germline-derived CDR1 and CDR2 are SEHNR and FQNEAQ (reference sequence). The CDR3 region has the DNA TGTGCCAGCAGAGGGACAGGGTTAGGTGGCTACACCTTC. This codes for CASRGTGLGGYTF.

In nucleotides, the CDR3 is TGTGCCAGCAGCCGAATGACCGGGACAGGGGACAATGAGCAGTTCTTC. It specifies CASSRMTGTGDNEQFF. The chain joins TRBV5-6 to TRBJ2-1; 10 bases are a match to TRBD1. CDR3 length equals 16 residues. CDR1 and CDR2 (germline): SGHDT, YYEEEE. Losses at the gene ends were 4 bases for V and 5 bases for J; bases not matched to a gene: 9.

The chain links TRBV7-2 to TRBJ1-1; possible D gene TRBD1, 6 bases. The V gene lost 6 bases and the J gene lost 0 bases, with 17 bases spanning the gap. The germline gives CDR1 SGHTA, CDR2 FQGNSA. The CDR3 contains 16 residues. The CDR3 here is CASRRQAPSLNTEAFF. For the CDR3, the DNA is TGTGCCAGCAGGAGACAGGCCCCGTCCTTGAACACTGAAGCTTTCTTT.

This chain uses TRBV2 with TRBJ2-2; maybe TRBD1 (6 bases). Trimming took off 8 bases at V and 4 bases at J, with 11 bases between the two ends. Germline lookup yields CDR1 SNHLY and CDR2 FYNNEI. The CDR3 loop spans 13 amino acids. The CDR3 sequence is CASRAGATGELFF. CDR3 nucleotides: TGTGCCAGCCGTGCAGGGGCCACCGGGGAGCTGTTTTTT.

In the case of this clone: The junction and the germline gene differ at one end; a read error may be behind it. The chain couples TRBV13 to TRBJ2-5; 10 bases match TRBD2. This CDR3 contains 14 residues. Germline V gives CDR1 PRHDT, CDR2 FYEKMQ (reference sequence). The DNA for the CDR3 is TGTGCCAGCGGCTTAAGCGGGAGGGGAGAGACCCAGTACTTC. Its translation: CASGLSGRGETQYF.

Points on this clone: Relative to the germline gene, one junction end is altered; a read error may explain this. This chain uses TRBV5-6 with TRBJ2-5; 7 positions match TRBD1. The CDR3 contains 16 residues. The germline CDR1 and CDR2 sequences are SGHDT and YYEEEE. CDR3 coding DNA: TGTGCCAGCAGCCACATTTGGGACAGCCACCAAAAGACCCAGTACTTC. Protein sequence: CASSHIWDSHQKTQYF.

V is TRBV6-5 and J is TRBJ1-2; no reliable D call. Deletions cut 2 bases from V and 4 bases from J, with 8 bases between. The CDR3 is 13 residues long. Germline V CDR1 and CDR2: MNHEY, SVGAGI. CDR3 amino acids: CASSYEGGYGYTF. The DNA for the CDR3 is TGTGCCAGCAGTTACGAGGGCGGCTATGGCTACACCTTC.

Worth noting for this clone: Possible read error: a much larger clone is one base away. The V call is TRBV5-4, the J call TRBJ2-3; 11 bases are shared with TRBD2. CDR3 length: 15 amino acids. V gave up 4 bases and J gave up 0 bases; unmatched junction bases: 1. Germline lookup yields CDR1 SGHNT and CDR2 YYREEE (reference sequence). The CDR3 loop is CASSRTSGSTDTQYF. In DNA form, the CDR3 reads TGTGCCAGCAGCCGGACTAGCGGGAGCACAGATACGCAGTATTTT.

Worth noting for this clone: Other nucleotide sequences from this sample produce the same CDR3. The chain uses TRBV28 and TRBJ1-5; 10 bases match TRBD1. Losses at the gene ends were 4 bases for V and 1 base for J; bases not matched to a gene: 1. The length of the CDR3 is 15 residues. Germline-derived CDR1 and CDR2 are MDHEN and SYDVKM. The CDR3 loop reads CASSSTGGSNQPQHF. The CDR3 DNA follows: TGTGCCAGCAGTTCGACAGGGGGCAGCAATCAGCCCCAGCATTTT.

The CDR3 nucleotides read TGCGCCAGCAGCCCTTCTAAGGGACTAGCTTACAATGAGCAGTTCTTC. Protein product: CASSPSKGLAYNEQFF. V usage is TRBV4-1 and J usage is TRBJ2-1; 9 positions agree with TRBD2. The CDR3 covers 16 residues. Germline V gene sequence: CDR1 MGHRA, CDR2 YSYEKL. V trimming: 4 bases; J trimming: 4 bases; junction bases outside the gene matches: 8.

The chain couples TRBV10-2 to TRBJ2-3, with unresolved D. In germline, CDR1 is WSHSY, CDR2 SAAADI. V was clipped by 4 bases and J by 1 base, with 12 bases between them. The CDR3 length is 15 residues. This CDR3 reads CASSGTGAGTDTQYF. The CDR3 DNA follows: TGCGCCAGCAGTGGAACCGGTGCCGGCACAGATACGCAGTATTTT.

This clone showed up just a few times. The J gene is TRBJ2-1, the V gene TRBV7-2; 10 nucleotides agree with TRBD1. Germline V lookup: CDR1 SGHTA, CDR2 FQGNSA. CDR3 length: 18 residues. J was trimmed by 6 bases and V by 3 bases; bases with no gene match: 14. The CDR3 region is CASSFRAPRDRGGNEQFF. CDR3 sequence (DNA): TGTGCCAGCAGCTTCCGGGCTCCCCGGGACAGGGGCGGCAATGAGCAGTTCTTC.

Only one count was recorded for this clone. This chain joins TRBV29-1 and TRBJ1-2; D unresolved. CDR3 size: 12 residues. The germline gives CDR1 SQVTM, CDR2 ANQGSEA. V lost 7 bases and J 8 bases, leaving 17 bases between the germline ends. In DNA form, the CDR3 reads TGCAGCGCTACCTCCACGCGGGAGGGCTACACCTTC. Translation: CSATSTREGYTF.

This clone was seen only once. This chain uses TRBV21-1 with TRBJ1-5; the D segment call TRBD1 is taken from the table without a DNA check. TRBV21-1 is deemed a pseudogene. CDR3 length: 14 amino acids. Written as DNA, the CDR3 is TGTGCCAGCGTCCGAGGGGGCAGCAATCAGCCCCAGCATTTT. This translates into CASVRGGSNQPQHF.

The chain joins TRBV5-8 to TRBJ2-1; 10 nucleotides line up with TRBD2. CDR3 size: 17 residues. V shed 6 bases, J shed 4 bases, and the junction held 13 bases outside the gene matches. CDR1 is SGHTS, CDR2 YDEGEE, per germline. CDR3 sequence (DNA): TGTGCCAGCAACCCGGGCTCCCGGACTAGCGGTTACAATGAGCAGTTCTTC. Translating it yields CASNPGSRTSGYNEQFF.

About this clone: The junction departs from germline at one end; a sequencing error may be responsible. In DNA form, the CDR3 reads TGCGCCAGCAGCCCGACAGGGAACACTGAAGCTTTCTTT. Amino acids: CASSPTGNTEAFF. The J gene is TRBJ1-1, the V gene TRBV5-4, with a tentative D call TRBD1 (6 bases). The CDR3 length is 13 residues. Germline loops: CDR1 SGHNT, CDR2 YYREEE (reference sequence).

V and J are TRBV6-4 and TRBJ2-1; 8 bases fit TRBD1. Germline CDR1 and CDR2: MRHNA and SNTAGT. J lost 5 bases, V lost 3 bases, and 6 bases had no gene match. The CDR3 loop spans 15 amino acids. CDR3: CASSEIGTGHNEQFF. Written as DNA, the CDR3 is TGTGCCAGCAGTGAGATCGGGACAGGTCACAATGAGCAGTTCTTC.